This T cell receptor beta chain was recorded in a study of blood T cell repertoires in COVID-19. At the level of the study: The United States, Italy and Spain were the sources of the acute and convalescent COVID-19 samples. T cells, B-cell-depleted T cells, or PBMCs supplied cDNA or gDNA.

As handled by the study authors: Estimates of nucleated cell counts were drawn from the amplification of reference gene primers. The data were produced by immunoSEQ multiplex PCR, yet TCRdb's version contains in-frame clones alone and is incomplete. V and J calls and clone size are those listed in that table; D and trimming were worked out from the DNA. The sample has nearly 50,000 clones, approximately 85% seen once. Germline-derived CDR1 and CDR2 are LNHDA and SQIVND (reference sequence). The J segment lost 5 bases and the V segment lost 7 bases, leaving 4 bases of the junction unmatched. This CDR3 spans 13 amino acids.

The chain has TRBV19 and TRBJ2-2, with 7 bases lining up with TRBD1. The receptor was isolated from a human donor in a cohort sampled during active COVID-19. The sample comprised peripheral blood. The CDR3 bases are TGTGCCAGTAATAAACAGGGGACCGGGGAGCTGTTTTTT. This sequence encodes CASNKQGTGELFF.